A single sample is the source of the 12 T cell receptor beta chains below, sequenced in a study of shared clonotypes between healthy human individuals. Cells designated naive CD8 were CD45RO-negative and were positively selected for CCR7, with terminally differentiated effector memory CD45RA+ cells excluded. Data came from immunoSEQ multiplex PCR; TCRdb stores just in-frame clones and leaves some out. In the table there are about 680,000 clones, roughly nine tenths of which are singletons. Sequenced sample: naive CD8+ T cells sorted from blood. The source of these receptors is a man aged 30-40 years in good health.

V and J are TRBV11-1 and TRBJ2-4; 14 nucleotides match TRBD2. The CDR3 extends over 17 amino acids. CDR1 is SGHAT, CDR2 FQDESV, per germline (reference sequence). V lost 5 bases and J lost 2; bases outside the gene matches: 5. The CDR3 DNA sequence: TGTGCCAGCAGCCCCGGACTAGCGGGAGGCACCAAAAACATTCAGTACTTC. Protein product: CASSPGLAGGTKNIQYF. Looking up the rest from reference TRBV11-1 and TRBJ2-4 gives the full variable domain: EAEVAQSPRYKITEKSQAVAFWCDPISGHATLYWYRQILGQGPELLVQFQDESVVDDSQLPKDRFSAERLKGVDSTLKIQPAELGDSAMYLCASSPGLAGGTKNIQYFGAGTRLSVL.

The CDR3: CASSLDRVGYEQYF. The CDR3 nucleotides read TGCGCCAGCAGCTTAGACAGGGTAGGCTACGAGCAGTACTTC. V is TRBV5-1 and J is TRBJ2-7; 7 positions match TRBD1. V lost 2 bases and J lost 3; bases outside the gene matches: 5. The CDR3 is 14 amino acids. The germline gives CDR1 SGHRS, CDR2 YFSETQ.

The chain is built from TRBV27 and TRBJ1-5; D may be TRBD1 (5 bases). V was shortened by 8 bases and J by 4 bases, with 15 bases between the two germline ends. Germline V lookup: CDR1 MNHEY, CDR2 SMNVEV (reference sequence). The CDR3 has 14 residues. Here the CDR3 reads CASGRVGTNQPQHF. As DNA, the CDR3 is TGTGCCAGCGGCCGGGTGGGGACGAATCAGCCCCAGCATTTT.

The chain employs TRBV9 and TRBJ2-1, with 8 bases matching TRBD2. J lost 3 bases, V lost 4 bases, and 9 bases had no gene match. Germline values: CDR1 SGDLS, CDR2 YYNGEE. The CDR3 runs 16 residues. For the CDR3, the DNA is TGTGCCAGCAGCAACGATATAGCGGGAAGCTACAATGAGCAGTTCTTC. Translated: CASSNDIAGSYNEQFF.

The J gene is TRBJ2-1, the V gene TRBV9; TRBD2 might be the D (6 bases). Germline V gives CDR1 SGDLS, CDR2 YYNGEE. V was shortened by 3 bases and J by 0 bases, with 10 bases between the two germline ends. This CDR3 is built from 15 residues. The chain's CDR3 is CASSGGGTSYNEQFF. DNA for the CDR3: TGTGCCAGCAGCGGCGGCGGGACCTCCTACAATGAGCAGTTCTTC. Supplemented by reference TRBV9 and TRBJ2-1, the full variable domain reads DSGVTQTPKHLITATGQRVTLRCSPRSGDLSVYWYQQSLDQGLQFLIQYYNGEERAKGNILERFSAQQFPDLHSELNLSSLELGDSALYFCASSGGGTSYNEQFFGPGTRLTVL.

The chain couples TRBV29-1 to TRBJ2-7, with D possibly TRBD1 on 6 matching bases. Germline loops: CDR1 SQVTM, CDR2 ANQGSEA. V was shortened by 6 bases and J by 1 base, with 13 bases between the two germline ends. The CDR3 consists of 13 residues. The DNA of the CDR3 is TGCAGCGTACAAAGGGACACGTCCTACGAGCAGTACTTC. Amino acid sequence: CSVQRDTSYEQYF.

This clone appeared once. CDR3 DNA sequence: TGTGCCACCCACGTGGAGACCCAGTACTTC. Translation gives CATHVETQYF. The chain combines TRBV2 with TRBJ2-5; D is undetermined. This CDR3 comprises 10 residues. CDR1 and CDR2 from the germline V gene are SNHLY and FYNNEI. The V end was cut by 10 bases, the J end by 5 bases, with 8 bases between.

The chain recombines TRBV4-1 with TRBJ2-7; D possibly corresponds to TRBD1 (6 bases). V was cut by 0 bases and J by 3 bases, with 18 bases left in between. Germline V CDR1 and CDR2: MGHRA, YSYEKL. The CDR3 covers 17 residues. The CDR3 here is CASSQESSGGDIYEQYF. The CDR3 DNA sequence: TGCGCCAGCAGCCAAGAAAGCTCTGGGGGCGATATCTACGAGCAGTACTTC.

J is TRBJ1-2 and V is TRBV27; 8 positions agree with TRBD1. V dropped 3 bases and J dropped 3; count of bases not matched to a gene: 9. The CDR3 spans 16 residues. CDR1 and CDR2 (germline): MNHEY, SMNVEV (reference sequence). The CDR3: CASSFSGQGAHYGYTF. The CDR3 DNA reads TGTGCCAGCAGTTTCTCAGGCCAGGGGGCCCACTATGGCTACACCTTC.

A word on this clone: The sample contains more than one DNA sequence encoding this CDR3. This chain connects TRBV27 to TRBJ2-3; D perhaps matches TRBD1 (5 bases). The CDR3 length is 12 residues. The germline V gene encodes CDR1 MNHEY and CDR2 SMNVEV (reference sequence). The V end lost 6 bases, the J end lost 1 base, and 5 bases lay between the germline ends. CDR3 sequence (DNA): TGTGCCAGCAGCAGGGGCACAGATACGCAGTATTTT. It specifies CASSRGTDTQYF.

The genes are TRBV5-5 and TRBJ2-1; no clear D gene. The CDR3 runs 14 residues. The germline V gene encodes CDR1 SGHKS and CDR2 YYEKEE (reference sequence). The V gene lost 0 bases and the J gene lost 7 bases, with 11 bases spanning the gap. CDR3 bases: TGTGCCAGCAGCTTGGTCTCGGGTTGGAATGAGCAGTTCTTC. Protein: CASSLVSGWNEQFF.

The rearrangement links TRBV7-9 to TRBJ2-3, with D possibly matching TRBD1 (6 bases). The CDR3 runs 17 residues. CDR1 and CDR2 (germline): SEHNR, FQNEAQ (reference sequence). V lost 5 bases to trimming and J lost 0 bases, with 18 bases between them. The CDR3 nucleotides read TGTGCCAGCAGCCCACCCCGGACAGATTGGAGCACAGATACGCAGTATTTT. Protein: CASSPPRTDWSTDTQYF.